This T cell receptor beta chain was retrieved from a study of T cells in Graves' hyperthyroidism and ophthalmopathy. Study results and caveats: Most thyroid clonotypes expanded above 0.001 appeared in blood too.

This clonotype was seen only a few times. Its target is not known. Regions amplified from RNA transcripts were the TCR beta CDR3 regions. The HTBI set primed first-round TCR CDR3 RT-PCR. Via MiXCR, TCRdb re-called the multiplex PCR reads, giving one row per CDR3 protein. The data contain fewer than 350,000 distinct CDR3 sequences, more than 10% of them seen just once; the ten biggest clones take up 7.5% to 8%. Among the patients, aged 18 to 65, hyperthyroidism was newly diagnosed and had lasted under 2 months. Preceding any ophthalmopathy symptoms, the blood sample dates from first hyperthyroidism diagnosis. The PBMCs were sourced from fresh peripheral blood (about 10 ml). J gave up 0 bases and V 0 bases, and 9 bases lay outside the gene matches. The V gene's germline CDR1 is DFQATT and CDR2 SNEGSKA (reference sequence). The CDR3 consists of 19 residues.

Sequenced sample: blood. The TCR originated in a woman aged 30 to 39 with Graves' hyperthyroidism that later progressed to Graves' ophthalmopathy. The V call is TRBV20-1, the J call TRBJ2-6, with 9 nucleotides matching TRBD1. Written as DNA, the CDR3 is TGCAGTGCTAGAGACGCCACAGGGGGCGTTGGCTCTGGGGCCAACGTCCTGACTTTC. Its translation is CSARDATGGVGSGANVLTF.